What follows describes a single T cell receptor (beta chain). Per the study methods: Amplification of reference gene primers provided the estimated nucleated cell counts. Sequenced by immunoSEQ multiplex PCR; TCRdb stores in-frame clones only, minus some. V and J calls plus clone size are reproduced from that table; the DNA served to infer D and trimming. The data hold around 370,000 clones, with more than 70% observed a single time. Seattle's cohort entered during active infection and was followed longitudinally. This sample is drawn from a study of blood T cell repertoires in COVID-19. About the research overall: From the United States, Italy and Spain came samples of acute and convalescent COVID-19.

This CDR3 has 13 amino acids. Trimming took off 1 base at V and 7 bases at J, with 7 bases between the two ends. The germline V gene encodes CDR1 SEHNR and CDR2 FQNEAQ (reference sequence). The V and J genes are TRBV7-9 and TRBJ1-4, with D tentatively TRBD1 (5 bases). The origin of this receptor is a woman in her 70s with COVID-19, enrolled during active disease. Sequences were obtained from peripheral blood. DNA for the CDR3: TGTGCCAGCAGCTTAGGACAGACTGAAAAACTGTTTTTT. Protein sequence: CASSLGQTEKLFF. Based on the CDR3 plus reference TRBV7-9 and TRBJ1-4, the full variable domain is DTGVSQNPRHKITKRGQNVTFRCDPISEHNRLYWYRQTLGQGPEFLTYFQNEAQLEKSRLLSDRFSAERPKGSFSTLEIQRTEQGDSAMYLCASSLGQTEKLFFGSGTQLSVL.